Below, 11 T cell receptor beta chains from the same sample are listed, as sequenced in a study of radiation and T cells in renal cell carcinoma (dated by TCRdb to 2020 to 2021). Explained via the paper, the time point label denotes: blood 2 weeks post-SBRT. What this sample's treatment or condition label stands for: 15 Gy SBRT to primary tumor, nephrectomy 4 weeks later. Libraries came from the immunoSEQ multiplex PCR assay. TCRdb limited this immuneACCESS table to in-frame rearrangements with V and J called. A share of clones is missing; checked studies link under half to unresolved V genes, and the rest is unexplained. Recorded for this sample are some 120,000 clones; about four fifths of them occurred a single time. The leading ten clones occupy roughly 5% of the sample. The sample was blood, taken from a patient whose treatment included radiotherapy and nephrectomy. Receptor source: a man aged 50 or older with renal cell carcinoma.

This clone was detected only once. V gene TRBV5-1 combines with J gene TRBJ2-3, with TRBD2 matching over 9 bases. Losses at the gene ends were 0 bases for V and 4 bases for J; bases not matched to a gene: 0. Looked up from germline, CDR1 is SGHRS and CDR2 is YFSETQ. The CDR3 totals 14 residues. The CDR3 loop is CASSLVAGADTQYF. The CDR3 DNA is TGCGCCAGCAGCTTGGTAGCGGGGGCAGATACGCAGTATTTT.

The chain is built from TRBV2 and TRBJ2-7, with 8 nucleotides matching TRBD2. The CDR3 consists of 13 residues. CDR1 and CDR2 from the germline V gene are SNHLY and FYNNEI. V gave up 5 bases and J gave up 7 bases; unmatched junction bases: 7. The CDR3 nucleotides read TGTGCCAGCAGTATAACTAGCGGTGGGGAGCAGTACTTC. Its protein product is CASSITSGGEQYF.

The chain is built from TRBV4-2 and TRBJ1-2; D is perhaps TRBD1 (5 bases). V was shortened by 0 bases and J by 2 bases, with 13 bases between the two germline ends. Germline-derived CDR1 and CDR2 are LGHNA and YNFKEQ. This CDR3 spans 16 amino acids. In DNA form, the CDR3 reads TGTGCCAGCAGCCAAGATAACGTGAACAGGAACTATGGCTACACCTTC. Its translation is CASSQDNVNRNYGYTF.

J is TRBJ1-6 and V is TRBV2; D is uncertain. The CDR3 totals 15 residues. Germline CDR1 is SNHLY and CDR2 is FYNNEI. V was clipped by 5 bases and J by 0 bases, with 8 bases between them. The CDR3: CASSLQSSYNSPLHF. The CDR3 DNA reads TGTGCCAGCAGTCTACAGAGCTCCTATAATTCACCCCTCCACTTT.

This sequence joins TRBV12-1 and TRBJ2-7. TRBV12-1 corresponds to a pseudogene. This CDR3 region has 14 residues. Written as DNA, the CDR3 is TGTGCCAGCAGCCCCGAGGGACGGATCTACGAGCAGTACTTC. Residues: CASSPEGRIYEQYF.

The V and J genes are TRBV7-6 and TRBJ1-3, with D uncertain. With 5 bases removed from V and 0 bases from J, the gap between germline ends came to 14 bases. Germline-derived CDR1 and CDR2 are SGHVS and FNYEAQ. The CDR3 has 16 amino acids. CDR3: CASSPRNRNSGNTIYF. CDR3 nucleotides: TGTGCCAGCAGCCCCCGGAACAGAAACTCTGGAAACACCATATATTTT.

V usage is TRBV28 and J usage is TRBJ2-2; 12 bases are shared with TRBD2. The CDR3 sequence is 16 residues long. V lost 5 bases to trimming and J lost 5 bases; unmatched junction nucleotides: 6. The germline gives CDR1 MDHEN, CDR2 SYDVKM. CDR3 DNA sequence: TGTGCCAGCAGTCCAGGACTAGCGGGAATAACCGGGGAGCTGTTTTTT. Amino acid sequence: CASSPGLAGITGELFF. The complete variable domain, with remaining parts taken from reference TRBV28 and TRBJ2-2, reads DVKVTQSSRYLVKRTGEKVFLECVQDMDHENMFWYRQDPGLGLRLIYFSYDVKMKEKGDIPEGYSVSREKKERFSLILESASTNQTSMYLCASSPGLAGITGELFFGEGSRLTVL.

V and J are TRBV9 and TRBJ2-3, with D unclear. The CDR3 sequence is 16 residues long. Trimming stripped 1 base from V and 6 bases from J, with 18 bases between. In germline, CDR1 is SGDLS, CDR2 YYNGEE. DNA of the CDR3: TGTGCCAGCAGCGTATCTGCTAGACTCATCCCCGATACGCAGTATTTT. Encoded protein: CASSVSARLIPDTQYF. Full variable domain (remainder filled in from reference TRBV9 and TRBJ2-3): DSGVTQTPKHLITATGQRVTLRCSPRSGDLSVYWYQQSLDQGLQFLIQYYNGEERAKGNILERFSAQQFPDLHSELNLSSLELGDSALYFCASSVSARLIPDTQYFGPGTRLTVL.

This clone showed up just a few times. The V call is TRBV9, the J call TRBJ2-7; D assignment may be TRBD1 or TRBD2 (6 bases each). Trimming removed 4 bases from V and 2 bases from J, with 10 bases in between. The germline CDR1 and CDR2 sequences are SGDLS and YYNGEE. The length of the CDR3 is 13 residues. The DNA of the CDR3 is TGTGCCAGCAGCAAGGGGGGCGCCTACGAGCAGTACTTC. Its translation: CASSKGGAYEQYF.

The chain employs TRBV5-5 and TRBJ2-5; 8 nucleotides match TRBD1. Germline loops: CDR1 SGHKS, CDR2 YYEKEE (reference sequence). After removal of 6 bases from V and 3 bases from J, the junction contained 10 bases not matched to a gene. The CDR3 is 15 amino acids. The CDR3 sequence: CASTTGQGWKETQYF. The CDR3 nucleotides read TGTGCCAGCACCACCGGACAGGGCTGGAAAGAGACCCAGTACTTC.

This chain links TRBV28 with TRBJ2-7; tentative D call: TRBD2 (5 bases). V lost 10 bases, J lost 0 bases, and 25 bases lay in between. Germline V CDR1 and CDR2: MDHEN, SYDVKM. This CDR3 region has 17 residues. This chain's CDR3 is CATADWSAGGSSYEQYF. The CDR3, as DNA: TGTGCCACCGCAGACTGGTCCGCAGGTGGGAGCTCCTACGAGCAGTACTTC.